One T cell receptor (beta chain) is described in this entry. Its antigen is unknown. An end of the junction differs from the germline gene, which may be a read error. CDR3 size: 16 residues. Per the germline V gene, CDR1 is SEHNR and CDR2 is FQNEAQ (reference sequence). In making TCR beta libraries, quantitative 5'-RACE with molecular barcodes was used. Via MiXCR, TCRdb re-called the 5' RACE reads, giving one row per CDR3 protein. The sample contains around 220,000 distinct CDR3 sequences, about 10% of which appear only once. These data belong to a study of CD8 T cells in ankylosing spondylitis. Study findings and constraints: A number of the motif variants had already been described in reactive arthritis synovial fluid and blood. Ankylosing spondylitis blood seemed to carry a telltale TCR beta motif made of under 10 highly homologous variants.

The V gene is TRBV7-9, the J gene TRBJ1-3; perhaps TRBD1 as D (5 bases). This TCR was sampled from a male donor with ankylosing spondylitis or in good health (not recorded which). The sequenced material came from blood, either unsorted or a sorted T cell fraction (not recorded which). CDR3 sequence: CAGSPPDRASGNTIYF. In DNA, the CDR3 is TGTGCCGGCAGCCCCCCCGACAGAGCCTCTGGAAACACCATATATTTT.